The 4 T cell receptor beta chains presented below share a single source sample, sequenced in a study of cytomegalovirus exposure and HLA in healthy donors. The primer mix had 60 Vbeta and 13 Jbeta primers. Only in-frame clones appear in the TCRdb table, and some are missing; sequencing was by immunoSEQ multiplex PCR. The repertoire has about 190,000 clones, roughly four fifths of them found once; the top ten carry roughly 3.2%. The sequenced material came from PBMCs. The source of these receptors is a man aged 35 to 55 in good health and CMV-seropositive.

This clone appeared a single time. The chain carries TRBV5-4 and TRBJ2-1; D is uncertain. Germline V gene sequence: CDR1 SGHNT, CDR2 YYREEE (reference sequence). Trimming removed 7 bases at V and 8 bases at J, with 22 bases between. The CDR3 has 15 residues. The CDR3 nucleotides read TGTGCCAGCGGCCCGACTGCGCCCCTCCCGGATGAGCAGTTCTTC. Amino acids: CASGPTAPLPDEQFF.

This chain links TRBV27 with TRBJ1-5; 7 nucleotides line up with TRBD1. V trimming: 4 bases; J trimming: 3 bases; junction bases outside the gene matches: 6. CDR3 length equals 15 residues. From germline, CDR1 is MNHEY and CDR2 SMNVEV (reference sequence). The CDR3 nucleotides read TGTGCCAGCAGTTCTATCGGGACAGACAATCAGCCCCAGCATTTT. It encodes CASSSIGTDNQPQHF.

This clone appeared a few times. V and J are TRBV6-1 and TRBJ1-5; D gene ambiguous. V was clipped by 6 bases and J by 3 bases, with 15 bases between them. The CDR3 sequence is 15 residues long. Germline loops: CDR1 MNHNS, CDR2 SASEGT. CDR3 in amino acids: CASRSGGSVNQPQHF. The DNA for the CDR3 is TGTGCCAGCAGGTCGGGAGGGAGCGTCAATCAGCCCCAGCATTTT.

Written as DNA, the CDR3 is TGTGCCAGCTCTCCCGCGGGAGCGGGCTCCTACAATGAGCAGTTCTTC. Translating it yields CASSPAGAGSYNEQFF. This rearrangement joins TRBV18 to TRBJ2-1; 7 bases fit TRBD2. V shed 6 bases, J shed 0 bases, and the junction held 8 bases outside the gene matches. This CDR3 spans 16 amino acids. The germline CDR1 and CDR2 sequences are KGHSH and LQKENI.